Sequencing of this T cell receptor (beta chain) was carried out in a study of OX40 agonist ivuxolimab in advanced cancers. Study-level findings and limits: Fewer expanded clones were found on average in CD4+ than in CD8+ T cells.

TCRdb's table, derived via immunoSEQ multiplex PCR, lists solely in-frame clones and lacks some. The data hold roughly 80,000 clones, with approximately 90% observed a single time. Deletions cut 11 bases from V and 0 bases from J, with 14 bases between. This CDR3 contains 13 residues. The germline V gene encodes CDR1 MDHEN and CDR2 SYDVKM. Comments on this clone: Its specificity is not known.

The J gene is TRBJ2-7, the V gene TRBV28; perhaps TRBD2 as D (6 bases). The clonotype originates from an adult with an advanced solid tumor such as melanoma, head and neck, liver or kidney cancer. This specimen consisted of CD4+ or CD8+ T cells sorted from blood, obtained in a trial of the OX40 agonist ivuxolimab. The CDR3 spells CAANPGSSYEQYF. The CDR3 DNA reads TGTGCCGCGAACCCCGGGAGCTCCTACGAGCAGTACTTC.